Sequencing of this T cell receptor beta chain was carried out in a study of cytomegalovirus exposure and HLA in healthy donors. Study-level information: From HLA-typed donors, an early data release held roughly 80 million unique TCRs. Regarding the study as a whole: Donor immune exposure was known only as CMV serostatus. The authors later found TCR association rates varying by HLA locus, with DRB1 most and HLA-C fewest. Common viral pathogens (according to a later analysis) appeared linked to several of the most significant clusters.

The PCR used 60 Vbeta and 13 Jbeta primers. The method was immunoSEQ multiplex PCR; TCRdb's version includes in-frame clones alone and lacks a portion of them. This sample has tens of thousands of clones; roughly 70% occur once, and the top ten carry under 3%. CDR3 size: 14 residues. V lost 4 bases, J lost 4 bases, and 13 bases lay in between. Germline V gene sequence: CDR1 SNHLY, CDR2 FYNNEI. On this clone itself: Its antigen is as yet unknown.

This TCR was sampled from a man aged 50 or older in good health and CMV-seronegative. This chain joins TRBV2 and TRBJ1-1, with D perhaps TRBD1 (6 bases). Material: PBMCs. The CDR3 coding sequence is TGTGCCAGCAGTGTATCGAGGGGGAGCACTGAAGCTTTCTTT. This codes for CASSVSRGSTEAFF.